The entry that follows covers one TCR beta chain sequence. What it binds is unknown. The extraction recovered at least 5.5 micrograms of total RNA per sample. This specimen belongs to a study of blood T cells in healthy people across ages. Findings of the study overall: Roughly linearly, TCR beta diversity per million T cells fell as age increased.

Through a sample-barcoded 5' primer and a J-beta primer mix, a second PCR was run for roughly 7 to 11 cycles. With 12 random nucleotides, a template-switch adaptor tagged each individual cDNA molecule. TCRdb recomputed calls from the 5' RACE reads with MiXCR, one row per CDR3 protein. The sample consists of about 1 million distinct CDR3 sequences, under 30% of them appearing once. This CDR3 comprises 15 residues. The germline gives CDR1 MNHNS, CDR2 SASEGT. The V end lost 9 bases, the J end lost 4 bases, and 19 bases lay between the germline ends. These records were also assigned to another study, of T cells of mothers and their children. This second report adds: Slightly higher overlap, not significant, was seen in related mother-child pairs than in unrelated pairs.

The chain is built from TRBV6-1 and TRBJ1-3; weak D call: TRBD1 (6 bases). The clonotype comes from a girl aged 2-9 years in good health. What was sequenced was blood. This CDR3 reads CASREGGIFGNTIYF. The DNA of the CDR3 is TGTGCCAGTAGGGAAGGGGGGATCTTCGGAAACACCATATATTTT.